This entry concerns a single T cell receptor (beta chain). The sample is drawn from a study of blood T cell repertoires in COVID-19. Study-wide context: Samples taken during acute and convalescent COVID-19 were collected in the United States, Italy and Spain.

V was pared by 3 bases and J by 7 bases, with 12 bases between. CDR1 is MGHDK and CDR2 is SYGVNS in the germline V gene. The CDR3 contains 13 residues. The assay was immunoSEQ multiplex PCR, and TCRdb's table has in-frame clones only and misses some. The data contain tens of thousands of clones, about 84% of them singletons. The sequenced sample consisted of peripheral blood. The J gene is TRBJ1-2, the V gene TRBV25-1; D not certain. The sequence was collected from a human donor with active COVID-19. The donor label of this sample is uncertain. The CDR3 protein is CASSDPRRSGYTF. The CDR3 region has the DNA TGTGCCAGCAGTGACCCTCGTCGTAGTGGCTACACCTTC.